Presented here are 4 T cell receptor beta chains from one specimen sequenced in a study of blood T cells in healthy people across ages. Through a sample-barcoded 5' primer and a J-beta primer mix, a second PCR was run for about 6 to 12 cycles. MiXCR, applied by TCRdb to the 5' RACE reads, yields one record per CDR3 protein. This sample yields just under 900,000 distinct CDR3 sequences, of which more than 25% are seen a single time; roughly a sixth belongs to the top ten. The specimen was blood. These TCRs come from a woman older than 75 in good health.

The rearrangement links TRBV7-2 to TRBJ2-3; perhaps TRBD1 as D (7 bases). CDR1 is SGHTA and CDR2 is FQGNSA in the germline V gene. V was clipped by 5 bases and J by 0 bases, with 18 bases between them. The CDR3 extends over 17 amino acids. The CDR3: CASSRRRRGLSTDTQYF. CDR3 nucleotides: TGTGCCAGCAGCCGACGGCGGAGGGGGCTGAGCACAGATACGCAGTATTTT.

The sample holds many counts of this clonotype. The chain is built from TRBV19 and TRBJ2-7; D is ambiguous. Germline CDR1 is LNHDA and CDR2 is SQIVND (reference sequence). Between the trimmed V and J ends, which lost 4 bases and 3 bases, there was a span of 16 bases. The CDR3 is made up of 15 amino acids. The CDR3 loop is CASSNGGTSVYEQYF. DNA for the CDR3: TGTGCCAGTAGTAACGGTGGCACCTCCGTCTACGAGCAGTACTTC.

CDR3 protein: CSAQTSGGANVQYF. As DNA, the CDR3 is TGCAGTGCTCAAACTAGCGGGGGGGCCAACGTGCAGTACTTC. V and J are TRBV20-1 and TRBJ2-5; TRBD2 agrees at 13 bases. V gave up 5 bases and J gave up 11 bases; unmatched junction bases: 11. This CDR3 contains 14 residues. CDR1 and CDR2 (germline): DFQATT, SNEGSKA (reference sequence).

This clonotype was recorded at least ten times. This rearrangement joins TRBV5-1 to TRBJ2-1; no reliable D call. The CDR3 covers 14 residues. CDR1 is SGHRS, CDR2 YFSETQ, per germline. Deletions cut 2 bases from V and 7 bases from J, with 13 bases between. CDR3 amino acids: CASSFRASRNEQFF. The CDR3 DNA reads TGCGCCAGCAGCTTCCGGGCCTCTCGGAATGAGCAGTTCTTC.